This T cell receptor beta chain stems from a study of blood T cell repertoires in COVID-19. In the study overall: The United States, Italy and Spain supplied acute and convalescent COVID-19 samples. Nucleic acid was either cDNA or gDNA, and it came from T cells, B-cell-depleted T cells, or PBMCs.

There are 15 residues in the CDR3. Germline trimming cut 3 bases from V and 4 bases from J; bases unmatched to any gene: 5. CDR1 is SGHTA and CDR2 is FQGNSA in the germline V gene. In the authors' methods: Reference gene primer amplification gave nucleated cell count estimates. Sequencing was performed with immunoSEQ multiplex PCR; in TCRdb, only in-frame clones are kept and a portion is missing. That table is the source of V, J and clone size, and D and trimming were worked out from the DNA. The sample holds about 43,000 clones, roughly 90% seen once. The chain joins TRBV7-2 to TRBJ2-1; TRBD2 matches 8 bases. This TCR came from a woman older than 75 with active COVID-19. Sequencing was done on a sample of peripheral blood. CDR3 DNA sequence: TGTGCCAGCAGCTTCACGGGGGGGCGGTACAATGAGCAGTTCTTC. Translated: CASSFTGGRYNEQFF.